Listed here are 27 T cell receptor beta chains from one sample, sequenced in a study of blood T cell repertoires in COVID-19. The data were produced by immunoSEQ multiplex PCR, yet TCRdb's version contains in-frame clones alone and is incomplete. The table shows some 98,000 clones, with approximately 80% occurring only once. Sequencing used peripheral blood. The origin of the receptors is a man between 60 and 70 years old with acute or convalescent COVID-19.

The chain recombines TRBV11-2 with TRBJ1-2; D is possibly TRBD1 (5 bases). V gave up 1 base and J gave up 8 bases, with 26 bases separating them. Germline CDR1 reads SGHAT; CDR2 reads FQNNGV. This CDR3 has 18 residues. The CDR3 loop reads CASSLGYGSRTTLEGYTF. CDR3 DNA: TGTGCCAGCAGCTTAGGTTACGGATCCCGGACAACGCTAGAGGGCTACACCTTC.

The gene calls are TRBV6-5 and TRBJ2-7; the match to TRBD1 covers 9 bases. The CDR3 totals 16 residues. The germline V gene encodes CDR1 MNHEY and CDR2 SVGAGI. The ends lost 2 bases at V and 2 bases at J; junction bases unmatched: 7. The CDR3 DNA reads TGTGCCAGCAGTTACCAGGACAGGGGAGTAGCCTACGAGCAGTACTTC. This encodes CASSYQDRGVAYEQYF.

The chain links TRBV2 to TRBJ2-7, with D perhaps matching TRBD1 (5 bases). V dropped 3 bases and J dropped 0 bases, with 12 bases sitting between them. This CDR3 is built from 15 residues. Germline V lookup: CDR1 SNHLY, CDR2 FYNNEI. The CDR3 bases are TGTGCCAGCAGTGAGCGACAGAGGAGCTCCTACGAGCAGTACGTC. Its protein product is CASSERQRSSYEQYV.

The chain is built from TRBV5-4 and TRBJ1-1; 10 positions agree with TRBD1. The CDR3 has 17 residues. The germline CDR1 and CDR2 sequences are SGHNT and YYREEE (reference sequence). With 3 bases clipped from V and 1 base from J, the junction kept 9 bases outside the gene matches. CDR3 sequence reads: CASSSGGTGAPNTEAFF. Written as DNA, the CDR3 is TGTGCCAGCAGCTCCGGAGGGACAGGGGCGCCGAACACTGAAGCTTTCTTT.

The V and J genes are TRBV5-8 and TRBJ1-2; D remains unclear. This CDR3 spans 15 amino acids. V was pared by 0 bases and J by 4 bases, with 13 bases between. Germline V gene sequence: CDR1 SGHTS, CDR2 YDEGEE. CDR3 sequence: CASSLDVRGSYGYTF. Here the CDR3 DNA reads TGTGCCAGCAGCTTGGATGTGCGGGGTAGCTATGGCTACACCTTC.

The J gene is TRBJ2-2, the V gene TRBV13; tentatively, D is TRBD1 (5 bases). Germline assignment: CDR1 PRHDT and CDR2 FYEKMQ (reference sequence). The V end was cut by 2 bases, the J end by 5 bases, with 9 bases between. The CDR3 totals 14 residues. Written as DNA, the CDR3 is TGTGCCAGCAGCTTATTCGCAGGGACCGGGGAGCTGTTTTTT. It translates to CASSLFAGTGELFF. Full variable domain (outside the CDR3, taken from reference TRBV13 and TRBJ2-2): AAGVIQSPRHLIKEKRETATLKCYPIPRHDTVYWYQQGPGQDPQFLISFYEKMQSDKGSIPDRFSAQQFSDYHSELNMSSLELGDSALYFCASSLFAGTGELFFGEGSRLTVL.

This chain links TRBV7-9 with TRBJ2-4, with a tentative D call TRBD2 (7 bases). Germline assignment: CDR1 SEHNR and CDR2 FQNEAQ (reference sequence). Trimming cost V 5 bases and J 8 bases, with 16 bases left between them. CDR3 length: 14 amino acids. The CDR3 sequence: CASSRLGGGDIQYF. DNA of the CDR3: TGTGCCAGCAGCCGTCTAGGGGGAGGGGACATTCAGTACTTC. Based on the CDR3 plus reference TRBV7-9 and TRBJ2-4, the full variable domain is DTGVSQNPRHKITKRGQNVTFRCDPISEHNRLYWYRQTLGQGPEFLTYFQNEAQLEKSRLLSDRFSAERPKGSFSTLEIQRTEQGDSAMYLCASSRLGGGDIQYFGAGTRLSVL.

The chain employs TRBV19 and TRBJ1-2; D is possibly TRBD1 (6 bases). Trimming cost V 4 bases and J 4 bases, with 19 bases left between them. Per the germline V gene, CDR1 is LNHDA and CDR2 is SQIVND (reference sequence). The CDR3 is made up of 16 amino acids. CDR3 loop: CASSTRDRPPSYGYTF. The CDR3 DNA follows: TGTGCCAGTAGTACAAGAGACAGGCCACCATCCTATGGCTACACCTTC.

CDR3 bases: TGTGCCAGCCTGTTGGGACTTCGCACAGATACGCAGTATTTT. The encoded protein is CASLLGLRTDTQYF. V gene TRBV2 combines with J gene TRBJ2-3; D is possibly TRBD2 (6 bases). The V and J ends lost 8 bases and 1 base respectively, with 13 bases between them. Germline lookup yields CDR1 SNHLY and CDR2 FYNNEI. The CDR3 is made up of 14 amino acids. Together with reference TRBV2 and TRBJ2-3, the CDR3 gives the full variable domain: EPEVTQTPSHQVTQMGQEVILRCVPISNHLYFYWYRQILGQKVEFLVSFYNNEISEKSEIFDDQFSVERPDGSNFTLKIRSTKLEDSAMYFCASLLGLRTDTQYFGPGTRLTVL.

V is TRBV3-1 (or the pseudogene TRBV3-2) and J is TRBJ1-4, with 9 bases fitting TRBD1. The CDR3 is made up of 13 amino acids. Trimming cost V 4 bases and J 10 bases; bases outside gene matches: 4. Germline CDR1 reads LGHDT; CDR2 reads YNNKEL (reference sequence). The CDR3 loop is CASSPKTGGKLFF. The CDR3 nucleotides read TGTGCCAGCAGCCCAAAGACAGGGGGAAAACTGTTTTTT.

This clone occurred once. The J gene is TRBJ2-4, the V gene TRBV27; D possibly corresponds to TRBD2 (6 bases). CDR3 length: 18 residues. Deletions cut 0 bases from V and 0 bases from J, with 15 bases between. Germline V gives CDR1 MNHEY, CDR2 SMNVEV (reference sequence). The chain's CDR3 is CASSLSPRAGTAKNIQYF. CDR3 nucleotides: TGTGCCAGCAGTTTATCGCCCCGGGCGGGGACAGCCAAAAACATTCAGTACTTC.

V usage is TRBV2 and J usage is TRBJ1-1; D is uncertain. This CDR3 spans 12 amino acids. Germline V lookup: CDR1 SNHLY, CDR2 FYNNEI. V gave up 7 bases and J gave up 3 bases, with 9 bases separating them. The CDR3 DNA is TGTGCCAGCACCGGGAGCTACACTGAAGCTTTCTTT. Amino acids: CASTGSYTEAFF.

The CDR3 DNA reads TGTGCCAGCAGAAGCCGGGACAGGGGGCAAGGAGATACGCAGTATTTT. Its translation is CASRSRDRGQGDTQYF. This chain links TRBV6-6 with TRBJ2-3, with TRBD1 matching over 12 bases. V lost 6 bases, J lost 5 bases, and 9 bases stayed unmatched. This CDR3 is built from 16 residues. CDR1 and CDR2 (germline): MNHNY, SVGAGI (reference sequence).

The chain recombines TRBV5-1 with TRBJ1-6, with TRBD1 matching 7 bases. This CDR3 spans 14 amino acids. Germline V gene sequence: CDR1 SGHRS, CDR2 YFSETQ. J was trimmed by 6 bases and V by 6 bases; bases with no gene match: 6. The CDR3 loop reads CASKRDSGNSPLHF. In DNA, the CDR3 is TGCGCCAGCAAGAGGGACAGTGGTAATTCACCCCTCCACTTT. Drawing the rest from reference TRBV5-1 and TRBJ1-6, the complete variable domain is KAGVTQTPRYLIKTRGQQVTLSCSPISGHRSVSWYQQTPGQGLQFLFEYFSETQRNKGNFPGRFSGRQFSNSRSEMNVSTLELGDSALYLCASKRDSGNSPLHFGNGTRLTVT.

The J gene is TRBJ1-6, the V gene TRBV7-9, with D tentatively TRBD1 (6 bases). The germline V gene has CDR1 SEHNR and CDR2 FQNEAQ (reference sequence). The CDR3 spans 15 residues. Trimming cost V 4 bases and J 7 bases, with 14 bases left between them. The CDR3 protein is CASSSGTTSNSPLHF. CDR3 in DNA: TGTGCCAGCAGCTCTGGGACAACCTCCAATTCACCCCTCCACTTT.

The chain joins TRBV10-3 to TRBJ2-1, with 8 bases identical to TRBD1. Germline V gene sequence: CDR1 ENHRY, CDR2 SYGVKD. V was pared by 4 bases and J by 5 bases, with 7 bases of the junction left unmatched. The CDR3 is made up of 15 amino acids. This CDR3 reads CAISGVGQVNNEQFF. CDR3 nucleotides: TGTGCCATCAGTGGCGTGGGACAGGTAAACAATGAGCAGTTCTTC.

This clone was seen only a few times. V is TRBV4-1 and J is TRBJ1-4; D might be TRBD1 (5 bases). The ends were cut back, 2 bases at V and 5 bases at J, with 21 bases in the middle. This CDR3 comprises 18 residues. Per the germline V gene, CDR1 is MGHRA and CDR2 is YSYEKL. CDR3 loop: CASSQIVRSRTSNEKLFF. In nucleotides, the CDR3 is TGCGCCAGCAGCCAAATAGTAAGAAGTAGGACAAGCAATGAAAAACTGTTTTTT.

Only a few counts were recorded for this clone. V and J are TRBV4-3 and TRBJ2-3, with TRBD2 matching over 15 bases. V shed 10 bases, J shed 4 bases, and the junction held 6 bases outside the gene matches. The CDR3 length is 15 residues. Germline CDR1 is LGHNA and CDR2 is YSLEER. CDR3 DNA: TGCGCCACAGGACTAGCGGGGGGGCTAGCAGATACGCAGTATTTT. Translating gives CATGLAGGLADTQYF.

The V gene is TRBV30, the J gene TRBJ2-7; 9 bases are shared with TRBD2. Germline CDR1 reads GTSNPN; CDR2 reads SVGIG (reference sequence). J was trimmed by 2 bases and V by 4 bases; bases with no gene match: 6. The CDR3 has 14 amino acids. CDR3 nucleotide sequence: TGTGCCTGGAACAAGCGGGGGGCAACCTACGAGCAGTACTTC. Its protein product is CAWNKRGATYEQYF.

The chain is built from TRBV9 and TRBJ2-2, with D uncertain. V was clipped by 1 base and J by 0 bases, with 7 bases between them. CDR1 is SGDLS and CDR2 is YYNGEE in the germline V gene. There are 15 residues in the CDR3. DNA of the CDR3: TGTGCCAGCAGCGTAAACACCCCGAACACCGGGGAGCTGTTTTTT. Amino acid sequence: CASSVNTPNTGELFF.

CDR3 in DNA: TGTGCCAGCAGCCAAGGGCTAGGACTAGCGGGGGATAGTGAGCAGTTCTTC. Translating gives CASSQGLGLAGDSEQFF. This rearrangement joins TRBV3-1 (or the pseudogene TRBV3-2) to TRBJ2-1, with 13 bases identical to TRBD2. The CDR3 covers 17 residues. The germline gives CDR1 LGHDT, CDR2 YNNKEL (reference sequence). V trimming: 1 base; J trimming: 9 bases; junction bases outside the gene matches: 9.

Only one count was recorded for this clone. V usage is TRBV7-2 and J usage is TRBJ2-5; a weak D match, TRBD1 (6 bases). V was trimmed by 4 bases and J by 5 bases, leaving 14 bases between them. Per germline, CDR1 SGHTA and CDR2 FQGNSA. CDR3 length equals 14 residues. The CDR3 coding sequence is TGTGCCAGCAGCTCGGACAGTCCGCTGGAGACCCAGTACTTC. It yields the protein CASSSDSPLETQYF.

This clone was detected a few times. This sequence joins TRBV10-3 and TRBJ2-7, with a possible D match to TRBD2 (6 bases). The CDR3 runs 11 residues. Germline lookup yields CDR1 ENHRY and CDR2 SYGVKD. Trimming cost V 10 bases and J 4 bases, with 11 bases left between them. CDR3 nucleotides: TGTGCCACCCAGAGCGGGTACGAGCAGTACTTC. Protein sequence: CATQSGYEQYF.

V gene TRBV15 combines with J gene TRBJ2-7; D unresolved. The CDR3 spans 14 residues. Trimming shortened V by 0 bases and J by 7 bases, and 13 bases separated the two germline ends. Per the germline V gene, CDR1 is LNHNV and CDR2 is YYDKDF (reference sequence). CDR3 sequence (DNA): TGTGCCACCAGCAGAGATTTTTCAGTTAAGGAGCAGTACTTC. Translating gives CATSRDFSVKEQYF.

This clone has more than one count but fewer than ten. This sequence joins TRBV6-6 and TRBJ1-4; 7 bases are shared with TRBD1. V dropped 6 bases and J dropped 3; count of bases not matched to a gene: 10. Germline V gives CDR1 MNHNY, CDR2 SVGAGI (reference sequence). The CDR3 covers 16 residues. CDR3 loop: CASRTGPGQSNEKLFF. Written as DNA, the CDR3 is TGTGCCAGCAGGACAGGCCCGGGACAGTCTAATGAAAAACTGTTTTTT.

Concerning this clone: Distinct nucleotide sequences in the sample also encode this CDR3. The genes are TRBV5-1 and TRBJ1-2; no clear D gene. V gave up 4 bases and J gave up 2 bases, with 24 bases separating them. CDR1 and CDR2 from the germline V gene are SGHRS and YFSETQ. The CDR3 spans 18 residues. The CDR3 loop is CASSLDGWVAGENYGYTF. Here the CDR3 DNA reads TGCGCCAGCAGCCTGGATGGTTGGGTGGCGGGAGAAAACTATGGCTACACCTTC.

The CDR3 sequence: CASRAKDRANEKLFF. In DNA, the CDR3 is TGTGCCAGCAGGGCAAAGGACAGGGCTAATGAAAAACTGTTTTTT. This chain joins TRBV2 and TRBJ1-4, with TRBD1 matching 8 bases. Per germline, CDR1 SNHLY and CDR2 FYNNEI. This CDR3 contains 15 residues. With V trimmed by 6 bases and J by 3 bases, 6 bases remained unmatched.